This TCR beta chain was sequenced for a study of T cell responses to AZD1222 COVID-19 vaccine. Study observations and caveats: Unmutated variant regions are reportedly the target of nearly half of TCRs that are spike-specific. There were repertoire samples only from the period after the peak T cell response. Seropositivity was recorded at baseline in only a handful of AZD1222 recipients. Clonal diversity may have been underestimated, and the donors were mostly white British, with more females than males.

This clone turned up a few times. Its cognate antigen is unknown. Germline CDR1 and CDR2: MNHEY and SVGAGI. The CDR3 length is 15 residues. Trimming removed 0 bases at V and 5 bases at J, with 8 bases between. This table comes from immunoSEQ multiplex PCR, and its TCRdb copy is limited to in-frame clones, with some not included. The table includes some 100,000 clones, around 89% detected once. This TCR was sampled from an adult who received the AZD1222 COVID-19 vaccine. The specimen was peripheral blood, collected 28 days after the second AZD1222 dose. This chain links TRBV6-5 with TRBJ1-6; D gene unclear. In DNA form, the CDR3 reads TGTGCCAGCAGTTACTCGAACGTGAATAATTCACCCCTCCACTTT. It is translated as CASSYSNVNNSPLHF.